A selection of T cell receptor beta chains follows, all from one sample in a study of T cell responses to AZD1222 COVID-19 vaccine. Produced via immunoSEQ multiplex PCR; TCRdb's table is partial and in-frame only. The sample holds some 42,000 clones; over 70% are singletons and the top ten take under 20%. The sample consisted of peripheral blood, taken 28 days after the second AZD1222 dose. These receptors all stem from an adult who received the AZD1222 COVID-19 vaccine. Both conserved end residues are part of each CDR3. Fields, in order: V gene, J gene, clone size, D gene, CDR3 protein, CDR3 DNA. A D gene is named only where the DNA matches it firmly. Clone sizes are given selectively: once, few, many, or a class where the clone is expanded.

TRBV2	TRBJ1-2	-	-	CASSLAGEHGYTF	TGTGCCAGCAGCCTGGCGGGAGAACATGGCTACACCTTC
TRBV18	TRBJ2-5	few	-	CASSPRAGEETQYF	TGTGCCAGCTCACCCCGGGCAGGGGAAGAGACCCAGTACTTC
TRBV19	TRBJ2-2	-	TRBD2	CASSPAGPNTGELFF	TGTGCCAGTAGTCCAGCGGGGCCTAACACCGGGGAGCTGTTTTTT
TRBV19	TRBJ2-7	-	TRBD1	CASSMSAGQGFYEQYF	TGTGCCAGTAGTATGTCGGCGGGACAGGGTTTTTACGAGCAGTACTTC
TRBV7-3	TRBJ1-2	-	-	CASSSTPINGYTF	TGTGCCAGCAGCTCAACACCAATCAATGGCTACACCTTC
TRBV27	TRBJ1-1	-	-	CASQRGGRNTEAFF	TGTGCCAGCCAAAGGGGGGGCCGGAACACTGAAGCTTTCTTT
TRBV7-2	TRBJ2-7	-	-	CASSLVIAAEQYF	TGTGCCAGCAGCTTAGTAATAGCAGCCGAGCAGTACTTC
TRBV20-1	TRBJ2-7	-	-	CSASDKAYEQYF	TGCAGTGCTAGTGACAAAGCCTACGAGCAGTACTTC
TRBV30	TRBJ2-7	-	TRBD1	CAWVGTVEQYF	TGTGCCTGGGTTGGGACAGTAGAGCAGTACTTC
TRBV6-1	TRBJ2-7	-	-	CASSESLGTGYF	TGTGCCAGCAGTGAATCCTTGGGGACTGGGTACTTC
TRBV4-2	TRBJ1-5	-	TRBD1	CARWTGGASNQPQHF	TGTGCCAGGTGGACAGGGGGCGCGAGCAATCAGCCCCAGCATTTT
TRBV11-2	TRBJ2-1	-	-	CASSPGVVAHNEQFF	TGTGCCAGCAGCCCCGGAGTAGTGGCGCACAATGAGCAGTTCTTC
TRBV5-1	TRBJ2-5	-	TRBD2	CASSLLAGQETQYF	TGCGCCAGCAGCTTGTTAGCGGGCCAAGAGACCCAGTACTTC
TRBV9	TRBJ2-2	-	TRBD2	CASSVAPTSGGATGELFF	TGTGCCAGCAGCGTAGCCCCGACTAGCGGGGGGGCCACCGGGGAGCTGTTTTTT
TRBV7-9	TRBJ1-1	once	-	CASSPLGSENTEAFF	TGTGCCAGCAGCCCTTTAGGCAGCGAAAACACTGAAGCTTTCTTT
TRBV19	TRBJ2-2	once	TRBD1	CASSSRQGNTGELFF	TGTGCCAGTAGTTCGAGACAGGGTAACACCGGGGAGCTGTTTTTT
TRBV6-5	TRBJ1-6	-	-	CASRGTVQQTSPLHF	TGTGCCAGCAGGGGTACTGTACAGCAAACTTCACCCCTCCACTTT
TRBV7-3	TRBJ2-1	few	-	CASSQGLPGDEQFF	TGTGCCAGCAGCCAGGGACTTCCTGGCGATGAGCAGTTCTTC
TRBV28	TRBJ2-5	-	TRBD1	CASSFSSRGKGTQYF	TGTGCCAGCAGTTTTTCGTCCAGGGGGAAAGGGACCCAGTACTTC
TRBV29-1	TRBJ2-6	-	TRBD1	CSVLDRGPSGANVLTF	TGCAGCGTTCTGGACAGGGGACCCTCTGGGGCCAACGTCCTGACTTTC
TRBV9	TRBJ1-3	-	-	CASSVGSSGNTIYF	TGTGCCAGCAGCGTAGGTTCATCTGGAAACACCATATATTTT
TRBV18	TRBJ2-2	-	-	CASSPGHPSDTGELFF	TGTGCCAGCTCACCGGGACACCCGTCGGACACCGGGGAGCTGTTTTTT
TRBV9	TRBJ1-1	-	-	CASSFTGGGTEAFF	TGTGCCAGCAGTTTTACAGGAGGGGGCACTGAAGCTTTCTTT
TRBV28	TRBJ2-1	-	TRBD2	CASSFGLAGGVSYNEQFF	TGTGCCAGCAGTTTTGGTCTAGCGGGGGGGGTATCCTACAATGAGCAGTTCTTC
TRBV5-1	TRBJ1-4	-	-	CASRFSQVANEKLFF	TGCGCCAGCAGATTTTCCCAGGTGGCCAATGAAAAACTGTTTTTT
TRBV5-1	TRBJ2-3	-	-	CASSSSPGGVRGTDTQYF	TGCGCCAGCAGCTCGTCCCCCGGTGGGGTCCGAGGGACAGATACGCAGTATTTT
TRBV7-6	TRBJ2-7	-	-	CASSLGQGQGYEQYF	TGTGCCAGCAGCTTAGGGCAGGGGCAAGGCTACGAGCAGTACTTC
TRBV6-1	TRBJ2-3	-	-	CASSEQQRADTQYF	TGTGCCAGCAGTGAACAACAGCGGGCAGATACGCAGTATTTT
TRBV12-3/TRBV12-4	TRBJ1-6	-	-	CASSSNTLPLHF	TGTGCCAGCAGTTCCAACACCTTACCCCTCCACTTT
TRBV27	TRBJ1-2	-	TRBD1	CASSLRPGQVISDIYTF	TGTGCCAGCAGTTTAAGGCCGGGACAGGTGATTTCCGATATCTACACCTTC
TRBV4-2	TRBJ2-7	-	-	CASSQAGVGSYEQYF	TGTGCCAGCAGCCAAGCGGGGGTGGGCTCCTACGAGCAGTACTTC
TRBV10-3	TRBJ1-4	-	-	CAISESGAEKLFF	TGTGCCATCAGTGAATCAGGAGCTGAAAAACTGTTTTTT
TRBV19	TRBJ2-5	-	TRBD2	CASSTSSGFWQETQYF	TGTGCCAGTAGTACCAGTAGCGGGTTTTGGCAAGAGACCCAGTACTTC
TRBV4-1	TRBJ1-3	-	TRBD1	CASSQDPDRGPGNTIYF	TGCGCCAGCAGCCAAGACCCAGACAGGGGGCCTGGAAACACCATATATTTT
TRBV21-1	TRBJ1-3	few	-	CARTTASGNTIYF	TGTGCCAGAACAACAGCGTCTGGAAACACCATATATTTT
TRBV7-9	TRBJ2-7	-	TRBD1	CASSLVGQGASYEQYF	TGTGCCAGCAGCTTAGTGGGGCAGGGGGCCTCCTACGAGCAGTACTTC
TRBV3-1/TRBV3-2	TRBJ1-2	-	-	CASSQTDYGYTF	TGTGCCAGCAGCCAAACGGACTATGGCTACACCTTC
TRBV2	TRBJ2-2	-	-	CASMAANTGELFF	TGTGCCAGCATGGCCGCGAACACCGGGGAGCTGTTTTTT
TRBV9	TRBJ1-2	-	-	CASSVEVDYGYTF	TGTGCCAGCAGCGTCGAGGTTGACTATGGCTACACCTTC
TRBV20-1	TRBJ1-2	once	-	CSAPGISGYTF	TGCAGTGCCCCCGGGATCAGTGGCTACACCTTC
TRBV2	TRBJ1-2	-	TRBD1	CARSGQAPLDGYTF	TGTGCCAGGTCGGGACAGGCCCCCTTGGATGGCTACACCTTC
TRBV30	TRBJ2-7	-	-	CAWSVLGHEQYF	TGTGCCTGGAGTGTGCTGGGGCACGAGCAGTACTTC
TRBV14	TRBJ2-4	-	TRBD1	CASSQDYRGNIQYF	TGTGCCAGCAGCCAAGATTACAGGGGAAACATTCAGTACTTC
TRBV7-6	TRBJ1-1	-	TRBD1	CASSTAGGENTEAFF	TGTGCCAGCAGCACAGCAGGGGGGGAGAACACTGAAGCTTTCTTT
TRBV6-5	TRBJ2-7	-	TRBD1	CASSRQGYSYEQYF	TGTGCCAGCAGTCGACAGGGATATTCCTACGAGCAGTACTTC
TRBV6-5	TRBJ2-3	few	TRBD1	CASSYSNRGRDTQYF	TGTGCCAGCAGTTACTCGAACAGGGGAAGGGATACGCAGTATTTT
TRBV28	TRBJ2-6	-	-	CASSSLDSLARVGGNVLTF	TGTGCCAGCAGTTCTCTCGACAGTCTTGCTCGGGTGGGAGGCAACGTCCTGACTTTC
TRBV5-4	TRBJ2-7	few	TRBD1	CASSLGDRGSYEQYF	TGTGCCAGCAGCTTGGGGGACAGGGGCTCCTACGAGCAGTACTTC
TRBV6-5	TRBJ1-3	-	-	CATSSTGSGNTIYF	TGTGCCACCTCTAGTACAGGTTCTGGAAACACCATATATTTT
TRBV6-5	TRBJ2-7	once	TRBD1	CASRETGGSYEQYF	TGTGCCAGCAGAGAGACAGGGGGCTCCTACGAGCAGTACTTC
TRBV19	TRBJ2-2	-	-	CASSFPANTGELFF	TGTGCCAGTTCTTTCCCGGCGAACACCGGGGAGCTGTTTTTT
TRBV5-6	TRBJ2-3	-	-	CASSLVGTVTDTQYF	TGTGCCAGCAGCTTGGTAGGGACGGTCACAGATACGCAGTATTTT
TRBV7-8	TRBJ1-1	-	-	CASSLDPARTEAFF	TGTGCCAGCAGCTTAGATCCCGCCCGGACTGAAGCTTTCTTT
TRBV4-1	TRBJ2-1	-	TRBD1	CASTPPGQRSYNEQFF	TGCGCCAGCACCCCCCCGGGACAGCGGTCCTACAATGAGCAGTTCTTC
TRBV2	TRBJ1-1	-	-	CACEKIKGTEAFF	TGTGCCTGTGAAAAAATTAAGGGAACTGAAGCTTTCTTT
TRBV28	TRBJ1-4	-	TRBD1	CASSSPWTGTEKLFF	TGTGCCAGCAGTTCCCCATGGACAGGGACCGAAAAACTGTTTTTT
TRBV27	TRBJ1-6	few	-	CASSLSPAGWQNSPLHF	TGTGCCAGCAGTTTATCTCCCGCAGGGTGGCAAAATTCACCCCTCCACTTT